The 25 T cell receptor beta chains presented below share a single source sample, sequenced in a study of CD8+ T cells in alopecia areata. Extraction of RNA preceded its reverse transcription into cDNA, which served as the sequencing template. Profiled with immunoSEQ multiplex PCR; TCRdb holds only in-frame clones, not every one. The profile shows 150,000 to 200,000 clones, less than 70% of them singletons. Treatment in this sample: oral pan-JAK inhibitor, 5-10 mg twice daily. The sequencing used CD4+ T cells sorted from blood, collected between weeks 47 and 50, from a patient treated with tofacitinib. These TCRs come from a human donor with alopecia areata.

This clone occurred a few times. The chain has TRBV9 and TRBJ1-2, with D hard to call. The CDR3 has 17 amino acids. Germline CDR1 SGDLS, CDR2 YYNGEE. Trimming removed 0 bases from V and 4 bases from J, with 19 bases in between. The chain's CDR3 is CASSVAEDSTSSYGYTF. The DNA of the CDR3 is TGTGCCAGCAGCGTAGCTGAGGACTCAACCAGTAGCTATGGCTACACCTTC.

The V call is TRBV10-3, the J call TRBJ1-3; TRBD1 matches 7 bases. The CDR3 has 15 residues. Germline V gene sequence: CDR1 ENHRY, CDR2 SYGVKD. V trimming: 10 bases; J trimming: 0 bases; junction bases outside the gene matches: 9. The CDR3 region has the DNA TGTGCCACCCAGGGACAGCGAGTCTCTGGAAACACCATATATTTT. It encodes CATQGQRVSGNTIYF.

This clone is a singleton in its sample. CDR3 in amino acids: CASSLVPDSLYGYTF. The DNA for the CDR3 is TGCGCCAGCAGCTTGGTGCCGGACAGCCTCTATGGCTACACCTTC. This rearrangement joins TRBV5-1 to TRBJ1-2; TRBD1 is a possible D gene (6 bases). Germline V gives CDR1 SGHRS, CDR2 YFSETQ. The V gene lost 0 bases and the J gene lost 4 bases, with 13 bases spanning the gap. The CDR3 has 15 residues.

The gene calls are TRBV11-2 and TRBJ2-7, with 7 positions matching TRBD1. Germline V gives CDR1 SGHAT, CDR2 FQNNGV. V lost 6 bases, J lost 6 bases, and 14 bases stayed unmatched. The CDR3 runs 15 residues. The CDR3: CASRRPGQTRGEQYF. DNA of the CDR3: TGTGCCAGCAGACGTCCGGGACAGACCCGGGGCGAGCAGTACTTC.

DNA for the CDR3: TGTGCCAGCAGTGAATACACGGAGGGGCCCCGGTACTTC. It is translated as CASSEYTEGPRYF. The rearrangement links TRBV2 to TRBJ2-5, with a weak D call TRBD2 (6 bases). This CDR3 is built from 13 residues. The germline V gene encodes CDR1 SNHLY and CDR2 FYNNEI. V was trimmed by 2 bases and J by 13 bases, leaving 17 bases between them.

This clone is medium-sized by share. The gene calls are TRBV7-9 and TRBJ1-6; no clear D. V was trimmed by 1 base and J by 13 bases, leaving 17 bases between them. Germline CDR1 and CDR2: SEHNR and FQNEAQ (reference sequence). The CDR3 totals 15 residues. The chain's CDR3 is CASSLDGAARSPLHF. The CDR3 bases are TGTGCCAGCAGCTTAGACGGTGCAGCTAGGAGCCCCCTCCACTTT.

This sequence joins TRBV7-2 and TRBJ2-3; D possibly uses TRBD1 or TRBD2 (6 bases each). The CDR3 has 13 amino acids. The V and J ends lost 1 base and 7 bases respectively, with 9 bases between them. The germline V gene encodes CDR1 SGHTA and CDR2 FQGNSA. CDR3 region: CASSLGRDNTQYF. The DNA for the CDR3 is TGTGCCAGCAGCTTAGGGCGGGACAATACGCAGTATTTT.

This clone showed up just a few times. The chain joins TRBV5-4 to TRBJ1-4; 8 nucleotides match TRBD1. The CDR3 runs to 14 residues. Germline loops: CDR1 SGHNT, CDR2 YYREEE (reference sequence). V was clipped by 4 bases and J by 10 bases; unmatched bases: 9. In DNA form, the CDR3 reads TGTGCCAGCAGCCAAGGGACAGGAATGACAAAACTGTTTTTT. Its translation: CASSQGTGMTKLFF.

V gene TRBV7-9 combines with J gene TRBJ2-1; D possibly corresponds to TRBD1 (6 bases). CDR3 length equals 14 residues. The V gene lost 3 bases and the J gene lost 6 bases, with 12 bases spanning the gap. Germline V lookup: CDR1 SEHNR, CDR2 FQNEAQ (reference sequence). CDR3 in amino acids: CASSLQQGSNEQFF. CDR3 in DNA: TGTGCCAGCAGCTTGCAACAGGGTTCCAATGAGCAGTTCTTC.

This clone appeared a few times. V gene TRBV28 combines with J gene TRBJ2-7; D possibly corresponds to TRBD1 (5 bases). The V gene's germline CDR1 is MDHEN and CDR2 SYDVKM. There are 12 residues in the CDR3. The V end was cut by 3 bases, the J end by 9 bases, with 12 bases between. This chain's CDR3 is CASSFRGGLQYF. DNA of the CDR3: TGTGCCAGCAGTTTTAGGGGTGGTCTGCAGTACTTC.

This chain connects TRBV29-1 to TRBJ2-7, with unresolved D. The CDR3 sequence is 12 residues long. Trimming cost V 7 bases and J 5 bases, with 15 bases left between them. In germline, CDR1 is SQVTM, CDR2 ANQGSEA. The CDR3: CSAALAYDEQYF. For the CDR3, the DNA is TGCAGCGCCGCTCTGGCGTACGACGAGCAGTACTTC.

The V and J genes are TRBV29-1 and TRBJ2-7, with D possibly matching TRBD2 (5 bases). Germline V CDR1 and CDR2: SQVTM, ANQGSEA. The V end was cut by 4 bases, the J end by 4 bases, with 8 bases between. The CDR3 contains 11 residues. This chain's CDR3 is CSVGGEYEQYF. The CDR3 DNA is TGCAGCGTTGGGGGAGAGTACGAGCAGTACTTC.

The V gene is TRBV4-3, the J gene TRBJ1-2; D uncertain. The V and J ends lost 0 bases and 4 bases respectively, with 12 bases between them. The CDR3 runs 15 residues. The germline V gene has CDR1 LGHNA and CDR2 YSLEER. In DNA form, the CDR3 reads TGCGCCAGCAGCCAAGATGGAGACACCCGCTATGGCTACACCTTC. It specifies CASSQDGDTRYGYTF.

The chain couples TRBV29-1 to TRBJ2-1; D might be TRBD1 or TRBD2, each matching 5 bases. The CDR3 is 11 residues long. Trimming stripped 4 bases from V and 10 bases from J, with 11 bases between. Germline-derived CDR1 and CDR2 are SQVTM and ANQGSEA. Here the CDR3 DNA reads TGCAGCGTTGTTGAGGGGCGGGAGCAGTTCTTC. This codes for CSVVEGREQFF.

The CDR3 reads CASSVSGALSGANVLTF. For the CDR3, the DNA is TGTGCCAGCAGTGTGTCAGGGGCCCTCTCTGGGGCCAACGTCCTGACTTTC. The gene calls are TRBV25-1 and TRBJ2-6; possibly TRBD1 for D (6 bases). The CDR3 has 17 residues. CDR1 is MGHDK, CDR2 SYGVNS, per germline. Trimming removed 4 bases at V and 0 bases at J, with 13 bases between.

V gene TRBV5-1 combines with J gene TRBJ2-4, with D perhaps TRBD1 or TRBD2 (5 bases each). Germline CDR1 is SGHRS and CDR2 is YFSETQ. The CDR3 length is 15 residues. V lost 2 bases to trimming and J lost 2 bases, with 11 bases between them. The CDR3 DNA follows: TGCGCCAGCAGCTTTTTGGGGGAATCCAAAAACATTCAGTACTTC. This encodes CASSFLGESKNIQYF.

In this sample, this clone is medium-sized. The chain carries TRBV7-2 and TRBJ2-7, with TRBD1 identical over 9 bases. This CDR3 is 16 amino acids long. With V trimmed by 4 bases and J by 0 bases, 7 bases remained unmatched. Germline V gives CDR1 SGHTA, CDR2 FQGNSA. CDR3 protein: CASSWAGTGSSYEQYF. The DNA of the CDR3 is TGTGCCAGCAGCTGGGCCGGGACAGGGAGCTCCTACGAGCAGTACTTC.

The chain is built from TRBV5-1 and TRBJ2-7; D is ambiguous. Germline V gives CDR1 SGHRS, CDR2 YFSETQ. The CDR3 is made up of 14 amino acids. V lost 0 bases to trimming and J lost 3 bases, with 10 bases between them. CDR3 sequence: CASSLEGDVYEQYF. Here the CDR3 DNA reads TGCGCCAGCAGCTTGGAGGGCGATGTCTACGAGCAGTACTTC.

This clone was found once. The V gene is TRBV30, the J gene TRBJ1-2; maybe TRBD1 (5 bases). V was pared by 1 base and J by 7 bases, with 13 bases between. Germline V gene data show CDR1 as GTSNPN and CDR2 as SVGIG (reference sequence). This CDR3 contains 13 residues. The CDR3 region is CAWSAYTGFGYTF. CDR3 in DNA: TGTGCCTGGAGTGCCTATACAGGTTTTGGCTACACCTTC.

The V call is TRBV29-1, the J call TRBJ2-3; the D gene is possibly TRBD2 (6 bases). The germline V and J ends were trimmed by 3 bases and 5 bases, with 9 bases remaining between them. The CDR3 extends over 12 amino acids. CDR1 and CDR2 from the germline V gene are SQVTM and ANQGSEA. The CDR3 region is CSVEAGIDTQYF. The CDR3 DNA sequence: TGCAGCGTTGAGGCGGGAATAGATACGCAGTATTTT.

V usage is TRBV14 and J usage is TRBJ2-3, with D hard to call. The CDR3 is made up of 11 amino acids. Trimming stripped 3 bases from V and 7 bases from J, with 5 bases between. Germline values: CDR1 SGHDN, CDR2 FVKESK. CDR3 residues: CASSQAYTQYF. In DNA form, the CDR3 reads TGTGCCAGCAGCCAGGCCTATACGCAGTATTTT.

V and J are TRBV5-1 and TRBJ2-1; TRBD2 might be the D (6 bases). The CDR3 is 15 residues long. The germline V gene has CDR1 SGHRS and CDR2 YFSETQ. V shed 0 bases and J shed 7 bases, with 14 bases lying between them. This chain's CDR3 is CASSLESAGRNEQFF. Here the CDR3 DNA reads TGCGCCAGCAGCTTGGAATCGGCAGGGAGGAATGAGCAGTTCTTC.

The chain couples TRBV20-1 to TRBJ1-4; D unclear. CDR1 is DFQATT and CDR2 is SNEGSKA in the germline V gene (reference sequence). The CDR3 runs to 10 residues. V was clipped by 4 bases and J by 5 bases, with 2 bases between them. CDR3 bases: TGCAGTGCTATAAATGAAAAACTGTTTTTT. This gives the protein CSAINEKLFF.

The chain uses TRBV30 and TRBJ1-1; D remains ambiguous. V was shortened by 4 bases and J by 1 base, with 4 bases between the two germline ends. The germline gives CDR1 GTSNPN, CDR2 SVGIG (reference sequence). The CDR3 sequence is 11 residues long. The CDR3 DNA sequence: TGTGCCTGGATGGAGAACACTGAAGCTTTCTTT. This encodes CAWMENTEAFF.

This clone was counted only a few times. V gene TRBV4-3 combines with J gene TRBJ1-4, with 8 bases lining up with TRBD1. This CDR3 comprises 17 residues. The V and J ends lost 3 bases and 3 bases, in that order; junction bases with no gene match: 9. Germline-derived CDR1 and CDR2 are LGHNA and YSLEER. The DNA of the CDR3 is TGCGCCAGCAGCCAGACCAGGGGGCGGGCAGCTAATGAAAAACTGTTTTTT. Translating it yields CASSQTRGRAANEKLFF.